These T cell receptor beta chains were read from a single sample in a study of blood T cells in healthy people across ages. TCRdb re-called the 5' RACE reads with MiXCR, one entry per CDR3 protein. The sample holds hundreds of thousands of distinct CDR3 sequences, around 50% seen once. Sequencing input: blood. The source is a man in his forties or fifties in good health. CDR3s include the opening cysteine and the closing phenylalanine or tryptophan. D genes are given only for firm matches. Size is omitted from some rows. Given values are once, few, many or a class for expanded clones.

TRBJ2-3 | . | TRBV7-9 | . | CASSSTQVARTDTQYF | TGTGCCAGCAGCTCGACTCAGGTGGCACGCACAGATACGCAGTATTTT
TRBJ1-2 | . | TRBV7-2 | few | CASSLPVHYGYTF | TGTGCCAGCAGCCTCCCGGTCCATTATGGCTACACCTTC
TRBJ2-1 | . | TRBV11-3 | . | CASSLLQGWGNNEQFF | TGTGCCAGCAGCTTGCTACAGGGATGGGGCAACAATGAGCAGTTCTTC
TRBJ2-3 | TRBD2 | TRBV20-1 | . | CSARGPRITSGSTDTQYF | TGCAGTGCTAGAGGGCCCCGTATTACTAGCGGGAGCACAGATACGCAGTATTTT
TRBJ1-1 | . | TRBV13 | . | CASSLVQGTEAFF | TGTGCCAGCAGCTTAGTTCAGGGAACTGAAGCTTTCTTT
TRBJ1-2 | . | TRBV20-1 | . | CSARVIIGGYTF | TGCAGTGCTAGAGTGATTATAGGCGGCTACACCTTC
TRBJ1-4 | . | TRBV18 | once | CASSPPAGRGEKLFF | TGTGCCAGCTCACCACCGGCAGGGAGAGGCGAAAAACTGTTTTTT
TRBJ2-1 | TRBD2 | TRBV28 | . | CASSTLAGGPNEQFF | TGTGCCAGCAGTACCTTAGCGGGAGGGCCTAATGAGCAGTTCTTC
TRBJ2-7 | . | TRBV9 | few | CASSGRTGDPYEQYF | TGTGCCAGCAGCGGAAGGACTGGAGATCCCTACGAGCAGTACTTC
TRBJ2-1 | . | TRBV11-3 | . | CASSYVRGPYNEQFF | TGTGCCAGCAGCTACGTGCGGGGGCCCTACAATGAGCAGTTCTTC
TRBJ2-1 | . | TRBV20-1 | . | CSAGVVASYNEQFF | TGCAGTGCTGGAGTTGTGGCCTCCTACAATGAGCAGTTCTTC
TRBJ2-7 | . | TRBV14 | . | CASSQGLPRTASYEQYF | TGTGCCAGCAGCCAAGGACTTCCTAGGACTGCTTCCTACGAGCAGTACTTC
TRBJ1-2 | . | TRBV2 | . | CASRALVYGYTF | TGTGCCAGCAGAGCACTTGTCTATGGCTACACCTTC
TRBJ2-5 | . | TRBV11-2 | . | CASSLGPDNEQYF | TGTGCCAGCAGCCTAGGACCTGACAATGAGCAGTACTTC
TRBJ2-6 | . | TRBV29-1 | few | CSVAWDISHNRSGANVLTF | TGCAGCGTTGCCTGGGACATTTCTCATAATCGCTCTGGGGCCAACGTCCTGACTTTC
TRBJ2-7 | TRBD2 | TRBV5-1 | . | CASSLAPSGMGLGYEQYF | TGCGCCAGCAGCTTGGCCCCTAGCGGGATGGGATTAGGCTACGAGCAGTACTTC
TRBJ1-1 | . | TRBV9 | . | CASSPGGWRNTEAFF | TGTGCCAGCAGCCCGGGCGGGTGGCGGAACACTGAAGCTTTCTTT
TRBJ1-2 | . | TRBV4-3 | . | CASSQGPTANYGYTF | TGCGCCAGCAGCCAGGGGCCGACAGCTAACTATGGCTACACCTTC
TRBJ2-4 | . | TRBV28 | once | CASMTEQNIQYF | TGTGCCAGTATGACAGAGCAAAACATTCAGTACTTC
TRBJ2-4 | . | TRBV5-1 | . | CASSLGRAENIQYF | TGCGCCAGCAGCTTGGGCAGGGCCGAAAACATTCAGTACTTC
TRBJ2-3 | TRBD1 | TRBV28 | . | CASSFSRGQTDTQYF | TGTGCCAGCAGTTTCTCCAGGGGGCAGACAGATACGCAGTATTTT
TRBJ2-3 | TRBD1 | TRBV2 | . | CASRPDRGETDTQYF | TGTGCCAGCAGGCCCGACAGGGGGGAGACAGATACGCAGTATTTT
TRBJ2-7 | . | TRBV10-3 | . | CAISERDPYNEQYF | TGTGCCATCAGTGAGAGGGACCCCTACAATGAGCAGTACTTC
TRBJ1-1 | . | TRBV27 | . | CASSTGRAGTEAFF | TGTGCCAGCAGCACCGGGAGAGCAGGCACTGAAGCTTTCTTT
TRBJ2-1 | TRBD2 | TRBV5-1 | once | CASSLVGTSSYNEQFF | TGCGCCAGCAGCTTGGTGGGGACTAGCTCCTACAATGAGCAGTTCTTC
TRBJ2-7 | . | TRBV1 | . | CRSGTLSYEQYF | TGTCGAAGCGGGACTCTTTCCTACGAGCAGTACTTC
TRBJ2-6 | TRBD2 | TRBV28 | . | CASRGTSGAGANVLTF | TGTGCCAGCAGGGGGACTAGCGGGGCTGGGGCCAACGTCCTGACTTTC
TRBJ2-5 | . | TRBV28 | . | CASSSGGRLWEQYF | TGTGCCAGCAGTTCAGGAGGAAGGCTATGGGAGCAGTACTTC
TRBJ1-6 | . | TRBV20-1 | . | CSARRGSSYNSPLHF | TGCAGTGCTAGGCGCGGGAGCTCCTATAATTCACCCCTCCACTTT
TRBJ1-1 | . | TRBV29-1 | . | CSVEVGVEAFF | TGCAGCGTTGAAGTGGGAGTTGAAGCTTTCTTT
TRBJ2-7 | . | TRBV29-1 | few | CSVVFGAPYEQYF | TGCAGCGTTGTATTCGGGGCCCCCTACGAGCAGTACTTC
TRBJ2-7 | TRBD1 | TRBV20-1 | . | CSAQIPGQGNEQYF | TGCAGTGCTCAGATCCCGGGACAGGGGAACGAGCAGTACTTC
TRBJ2-1 | . | TRBV5-6 | . | CASCTQNNEQFF | TGTGCCAGCTGCACACAGAACAATGAGCAGTTCTTC
TRBJ2-7 | TRBD1 | TRBV29-1 | few | CSVVGRQGVHEQYF | TGCAGCGTTGTGGGACGGCAGGGGGTCCACGAGCAGTACTTC
TRBJ2-1 | TRBD2 | TRBV27 | . | CASSFKEAGVFEQFF | TGTGCCAGCAGTTTTAAAGAGGCGGGAGTTTTTGAGCAGTTCTTC
TRBJ2-4 | TRBD2 | TRBV3-1 | few | CASSQLAGAREQYF | TGTGCCAGCAGCCAACTAGCGGGAGCGCGAGAGCAGTACTTC
TRBJ1-1 | . | TRBV5-1 | . | CASSLFTGKDTEAFF | TGCGCCAGCAGCTTATTTACGGGGAAGGACACTGAAGCTTTCTTT
TRBJ2-7 | TRBD1 | TRBV12-3/TRBV12-4 | . | CASRGQGRNEQYF | TGTGCCAGCAGGGGACAGGGGCGGAACGAGCAGTACTTC
TRBJ1-4 | TRBD1 | TRBV7-9 | few | CASSSNRGPNEKLFF | TGTGCCAGCAGCTCAAACAGGGGACCTAATGAAAAACTGTTTTTT
TRBJ1-5 | . | TRBV7-2 | . | CASNFGLGQPQHF | TGTGCCAGCAACTTCGGATTAGGGCAGCCCCAGCATTTT
TRBJ2-7 | TRBD1 | TRBV6-2/TRBV6-3 | few | CASSTDDRVYEQYF | TGTGCCAGCAGTACTGATGACAGGGTCTACGAGCAGTACTTC
TRBJ2-3 | . | TRBV3-1 | . | CASSRVRGGPTDTQYF | TGTGCCAGCAGCCGAGTACGGGGCGGGCCCACAGATACGCAGTATTTT
TRBJ2-5 | . | TRBV7-2 | few | CASSFQGIGETQYF | TGTGCCAGCAGCTTTCAGGGGATAGGGGAGACCCAGTACTTC
TRBJ1-4 | . | TRBV10-3 | . | CAISEGIPSNEKLFF | TGTGCCATCAGTGAAGGGATTCCTTCTAATGAAAAACTGTTTTTT
TRBJ2-3 | TRBD2 | TRBV9 | few | CASSTPRTSGGDTQYF | TGTGCCAGCAGCACCCCTCGGACTAGCGGGGGGGATACGCAGTATTTT
TRBJ1-6 | . | TRBV27 | few | CASSPPLNVRNSPLHF | TGTGCCAGCAGCCCCCCCTTAAACGTCCGTAATTCGCCCCTCCACTTT
TRBJ2-7 | . | TRBV7-9 | . | CASSLDWTTYEQYF | TGTGCCAGCAGCTTAGATTGGACTACCTACGAGCAGTACTTC
TRBJ1-5 | . | TRBV28 | . | CASRTRYNQPQHF | TGTGCCAGCAGGACACGATATAATCAGCCCCAGCATTTT
TRBJ2-5 | . | TRBV11-1 | . | CASSLERSRTPRVKTQYF | TGTGCCAGCAGCTTAGAGCGGAGTCGAACTCCCAGAGTGAAGACCCAGTACTTC
TRBJ2-7 | TRBD2 | TRBV5-1 | . | CASSPGTSGTEQYF | TGCGCCAGCAGCCCGGGGACTAGCGGGACCGAGCAGTACTTC
TRBJ2-7 | . | TRBV20-1 | once | CSASKQGLDEQYF | TGCAGTGCTAGTAAACAGGGACTTGATGAGCAGTACTTC
TRBJ2-5 | . | TRBV5-1 | . | CASSFVGGSEETQYF | TGCGCCAGCAGCTTCGTTGGCGGCAGCGAAGAGACCCAGTACTTC
TRBJ2-3 | . | TRBV25-1 | . | CVSSAPTVATTDTQYF | TGTGTCAGCAGTGCTCCGACAGTGGCCACCACAGATACGCAGTATTTT
TRBJ2-2 | TRBD1 | TRBV20-1 | . | CSGQGYTGELFF | TGCAGTGGACAGGGATACACCGGGGAGCTGTTTTTT
TRBJ2-7 | . | TRBV4-2 | . | CASSPREAGSSYEQYF | TGTGCCAGCAGCCCCAGAGAGGCAGGAAGCTCCTACGAGCAGTACTTC
TRBJ2-3 | TRBD2 | TRBV7-2 | . | CASSLVLGTTSGYTQYF | TGTGCCAGCAGCTTAGTCTTAGGGACGACTAGCGGTTATACGCAGTATTTT
TRBJ1-2 | TRBD1 | TRBV7-9 | once | CASSLGDRVLSGYTF | TGTGCCAGCAGCTTAGGGGACAGGGTTTTATCGGGCTACACCTTC
TRBJ2-5 | TRBD2 | TRBV2 | . | CASRSGTSGFDEQYF | TGTGCCAGCAGATCCGGGACTAGTGGTTTCGATGAGCAGTACTTC
TRBJ2-7 | TRBD2 | TRBV20-1 | . | CSAEPGLAGYEQYF | TGCAGTGCCGAGCCGGGACTAGCCGGTTACGAGCAGTACTTC
TRBJ1-1 | TRBD1 | TRBV7-2 | . | CASSLRQGLNTEAFF | TGTGCCAGCAGCCTACGACAGGGCCTGAACACTGAAGCTTTCTTT